These T cell receptor beta chains were read from a single sample in a study of long-term antiretroviral therapy in people with HIV. The repertoire was sequenced with immunoSEQ multiplex PCR; TCRdb's copy has only in-frame clones and lacks some. The sample consists of tens of thousands of clones, more than 80% of them appearing once. The source material was unsorted PBMCs, sampled 0.5 years before starting antiretroviral therapy. The origin of the receptors is a man aged 35 to 55 with HIV. The CDR3 runs from the conserved cysteine through the conserved F or W. Fields, in order: V gene, J gene, clone size, D gene, CDR3 DNA, CDR3 protein. D genes are given only for firm matches. Rows give clone size only sometimes, using once, few, many, or a class for an expanded clone.

V gene: TRBV10-3
J gene: TRBJ1-1
clone size: NA
D gene: NA
CDR3 DNA: TGTGCCATCAGTGGAGGGGATGTGGGGAAGGACACTGAAGCTTTCTTT
CDR3 protein: CAISGGDVGKDTEAFF

V gene: TRBV6-5
J gene: TRBJ2-5
clone size: NA
D gene: NA
CDR3 DNA: TGTGCCAGCAGGTACCAAGAGACCCAGTACTTC
CDR3 protein: CASRYQETQYF

V gene: TRBV29-1
J gene: TRBJ2-1
clone size: NA
D gene: NA
CDR3 DNA: TGCAGCGTAACTCCCTACTCCTACAATGAGCAGTTCTTC
CDR3 protein: CSVTPYSYNEQFF

V gene: TRBV9
J gene: TRBJ1-1
clone size: NA
D gene: NA
CDR3 DNA: TGTGCCAGCAGCGTCGGCCCGAGCACTGAAGCTTTCTTT
CDR3 protein: CASSVGPSTEAFF

V gene: TRBV5-1
J gene: TRBJ1-2
clone size: NA
D gene: TRBD1
CDR3 DNA: TGCGCCAGCAGCACCGGACAGGTTGGCGATGGCTACACCTTC
CDR3 protein: CASSTGQVGDGYTF

V gene: TRBV28
J gene: TRBJ2-1
clone size: NA
D gene: NA
CDR3 DNA: TGTGCCAGCAGTACCCCGGGGCCCTACAATGAGCAGTTCTTC
CDR3 protein: CASSTPGPYNEQFF

V gene: TRBV19
J gene: TRBJ1-1
clone size: NA
D gene: TRBD1
CDR3 DNA: TGTGCCAGTAGTATACAAACAGGGGGCACTGAAGCTTTCTTT
CDR3 protein: CASSIQTGGTEAFF

V gene: TRBV29-1
J gene: TRBJ1-2
clone size: few
D gene: NA
CDR3 DNA: TGCAGCGTTGTTGAATTGACCTATGGCTACACCTTC
CDR3 protein: CSVVELTYGYTF

V gene: TRBV11-2
J gene: TRBJ2-3
clone size: NA
D gene: NA
CDR3 DNA: TGTGCCAGCAGCCCCAAGAGGGGGACTGTACGAACACCTTCAGATACGCAGTATTTT
CDR3 protein: CASSPKRGTVRTPSDTQYF

V gene: TRBV28
J gene: TRBJ2-7
clone size: once
D gene: NA
CDR3 DNA: TGTGCCAGCACATTCGGGGGCAGGGGGGACGAGCAGTACTTC
CDR3 protein: CASTFGGRGDEQYF

V gene: TRBV5-1
J gene: TRBJ2-5
clone size: NA
D gene: NA
CDR3 DNA: TGCGCCAGCAGTTTGCAAGAGACCCAGTACTTC
CDR3 protein: CASSLQETQYF

V gene: TRBV25-1
J gene: TRBJ1-1
clone size: NA
D gene: NA
CDR3 DNA: TGTGCCAGCAATAAGGACAGCCGATCTGAAGCTTTCTTT
CDR3 protein: CASNKDSRSEAFF

V gene: TRBV2
J gene: TRBJ1-1
clone size: once
D gene: NA
CDR3 DNA: TGTGCCAGCCTCCCGGGTCGAACAGGGCTCCCCTACTTGAACACTGAAGCTTTCTTT
CDR3 protein: CASLPGRTGLPYLNTEAFF

V gene: TRBV4-1
J gene: TRBJ2-7
clone size: few
D gene: TRBD1
CDR3 DNA: TGCGCCAGCAGCCAAGATGGACAGGGGCCTTTCTACGAGCAGTACTTC
CDR3 protein: CASSQDGQGPFYEQYF

V gene: TRBV2
J gene: TRBJ2-1
clone size: NA
D gene: NA
CDR3 DNA: TGTGCCAGCAGTAACCTAGCGTTGGTCTACAATGAGCAGTTCTTC
CDR3 protein: CASSNLALVYNEQFF

V gene: TRBV5-1
J gene: TRBJ1-6
clone size: NA
D gene: NA
CDR3 DNA: TGCGCCAGCAGCTTCCAGTCGGGGGCGGGGGTCAACTATAATTCACCCCTCCACTTT
CDR3 protein: CASSFQSGAGVNYNSPLHF

V gene: TRBV27
J gene: TRBJ2-7
clone size: medium-sized
D gene: NA
CDR3 DNA: TGTGCCGCGGCCGCCGGAGGCGAGCAGTACTTC
CDR3 protein: CAAAAGGEQYF

V gene: TRBV9
J gene: TRBJ2-5
clone size: NA
D gene: NA
CDR3 DNA: TGTGCCAGCAGCGTTATGGGGACTCTCCAGGGAACCCAGTACTTC
CDR3 protein: CASSVMGTLQGTQYF

V gene: TRBV6-1
J gene: TRBJ2-3
clone size: NA
D gene: NA
CDR3 DNA: TGTGCCAGCAAAGCTCCTTCGAGAACGCAGTATTTT
CDR3 protein: CASKAPSRTQYF

V gene: TRBV9
J gene: TRBJ2-7
clone size: NA
D gene: NA
CDR3 DNA: TGTGCCAGCAGCGTAGAGGCAAATCGCGAGCAGTACTTC
CDR3 protein: CASSVEANREQYF

V gene: TRBV6-5
J gene: TRBJ1-1
clone size: NA
D gene: NA
CDR3 DNA: TGTGCCAGCAGTTACTCCCCAGGGGTGAACACTGAAGCTTTCTTT
CDR3 protein: CASSYSPGVNTEAFF

V gene: TRBV6-6
J gene: TRBJ2-2
clone size: NA
D gene: TRBD1
CDR3 DNA: TGTGCCAGCAGTTGGGGACAGGGGGCGACCGGGGAGCTGTTTTTT
CDR3 protein: CASSWGQGATGELFF

V gene: TRBV19
J gene: TRBJ1-3
clone size: NA
D gene: NA
CDR3 DNA: TGTGCCAGTACATTACAGAGCTCTGGAAACACCATATATTTT
CDR3 protein: CASTLQSSGNTIYF

V gene: TRBV7-9
J gene: TRBJ2-7
clone size: NA
D gene: TRBD1
CDR3 DNA: TGTGCCAGCAGCTCAACAGGGGGAACTTCCTACGAGCAGTACTTC
CDR3 protein: CASSSTGGTSYEQYF

V gene: TRBV18
J gene: TRBJ1-1
clone size: NA
D gene: TRBD1
CDR3 DNA: TGTGCCAGCTCAAGGGACAGCTTGAACACTGAAGCTTTCTTT
CDR3 protein: CASSRDSLNTEAFF

V gene: TRBV7-3
J gene: TRBJ2-5
clone size: NA
D gene: NA
CDR3 DNA: TGTGCCAGCAGCCCCGGAATGCGAGAGACCCAGTACTTC
CDR3 protein: CASSPGMRETQYF

V gene: TRBV4-1
J gene: TRBJ1-1
clone size: NA
D gene: NA
CDR3 DNA: TGCGCCAGCAGCCAAGGTCCCGTTCTAGAAGCTTTCTTT
CDR3 protein: CASSQGPVLEAFF

V gene: TRBV7-9
J gene: TRBJ1-1
clone size: once
D gene: NA
CDR3 DNA: TGTGCCAGCAGCTTAAGTGTCGACAGTGAAGCTTTCTTT
CDR3 protein: CASSLSVDSEAFF

V gene: TRBV29-1
J gene: TRBJ2-3
clone size: NA
D gene: NA
CDR3 DNA: TGCAGCGGAAAGTATCCGGATACGCAGTATTTT
CDR3 protein: CSGKYPDTQYF

V gene: TRBV28
J gene: TRBJ2-1
clone size: large
D gene: NA
CDR3 DNA: TGTGCCAGCAGTTTGAGGGGTAGCAATGAGCAGTTCTTC
CDR3 protein: CASSLRGSNEQFF

V gene: TRBV28
J gene: TRBJ1-5
clone size: NA
D gene: NA
CDR3 DNA: TGTGCCAGCAGTGGCAATCAGCCCCAGCATTTT
CDR3 protein: CASSGNQPQHF

V gene: TRBV11-2
J gene: TRBJ2-1
clone size: once
D gene: TRBD2
CDR3 DNA: TGTGCCAGCAGCTTACAACTAGCGGGGGTTGGGGAGCAGTTCTTC
CDR3 protein: CASSLQLAGVGEQFF

V gene: TRBV14
J gene: TRBJ1-1
clone size: NA
D gene: NA
CDR3 DNA: TGTGCCAGCAGCGCCCCCGGCATGAACACTGAAGCTTTCTTT
CDR3 protein: CASSAPGMNTEAFF

V gene: TRBV28
J gene: TRBJ2-1
clone size: once
D gene: NA
CDR3 DNA: TGTGCCAGCAGTTTCGTGTTGGGGGGCCTCGTATATGAGCAGTTCTTC
CDR3 protein: CASSFVLGGLVYEQFF

V gene: TRBV5-1
J gene: TRBJ1-2
clone size: NA
D gene: TRBD1
CDR3 DNA: TGCGCCAGCGGCTCCGGGACAGGAGTAATTAACTATGGCTACACCTTC
CDR3 protein: CASGSGTGVINYGYTF

V gene: TRBV6-5
J gene: TRBJ1-5
clone size: NA
D gene: NA
CDR3 DNA: TGTGCCAGCAGTTACTCGAGTCTAGCGCCCCAGCATTTT
CDR3 protein: CASSYSSLAPQHF

V gene: TRBV28
J gene: TRBJ1-2
clone size: NA
D gene: NA
CDR3 DNA: TGTGCCAGCAATGGACAGAGCTATGGCTACACCTTC
CDR3 protein: CASNGQSYGYTF

V gene: TRBV9
J gene: TRBJ1-5
clone size: NA
D gene: NA
CDR3 DNA: TGTGCCAGCAGCGTAGAGGGGGAAGGACATCAGCCCCAGCATTTT
CDR3 protein: CASSVEGEGHQPQHF

V gene: TRBV7-2
J gene: TRBJ2-3
clone size: NA
D gene: TRBD2
CDR3 DNA: TGTGCCAGCAGCTCCCGTTGGAGCGGGGGGTCCGGTGATACGCAGTATTTT
CDR3 protein: CASSSRWSGGSGDTQYF

V gene: TRBV2
J gene: TRBJ2-6
clone size: NA
D gene: NA
CDR3 DNA: TGTGCCAGCAGTGAAGCGCTTCTGGGCAGTATCTCTGGGGCCAACGTCCTGACTTTC
CDR3 protein: CASSEALLGSISGANVLTF

V gene: TRBV5-1
J gene: TRBJ1-2
clone size: NA
D gene: NA
CDR3 DNA: TGCGCCAGCAGCTTGGAATACGGGGAGTGGAACTATGGCTACACCTTC
CDR3 protein: CASSLEYGEWNYGYTF

V gene: TRBV6-1
J gene: TRBJ2-3
clone size: NA
D gene: TRBD2
CDR3 DNA: TGTGCCAGCAGTGGCCTAGCGGGGGGGACAGATACGCAGTATTTT
CDR3 protein: CASSGLAGGTDTQYF

V gene: TRBV29-1
J gene: TRBJ2-5
clone size: NA
D gene: TRBD2
CDR3 DNA: TGCAGCGTTGAAATGGGGATAGCGGGTGGTGGAGAGACCCAGTACTTC
CDR3 protein: CSVEMGIAGGGETQYF

V gene: TRBV30
J gene: TRBJ1-2
clone size: NA
D gene: TRBD1
CDR3 DNA: TGTGCCTGCCCGACAGACAGGGGCTTCTATGGCTACACCTTC
CDR3 protein: CACPTDRGFYGYTF

V gene: TRBV27
J gene: TRBJ2-7
clone size: NA
D gene: TRBD1
CDR3 DNA: TGTGCCAGCAGTTTCTCAGGGACAGGGGGCACGTACTTC
CDR3 protein: CASSFSGTGGTYF

V gene: TRBV7-9
J gene: TRBJ2-7
clone size: NA
D gene: NA
CDR3 DNA: TGTGCCAGCAGCTTAGGGAGTTCAGACTACGAGCAGTACTTC
CDR3 protein: CASSLGSSDYEQYF

V gene: TRBV7-3
J gene: TRBJ2-2
clone size: NA
D gene: NA
CDR3 DNA: TGTGCCAGCAGCCCCGACGGTCGTCGGTCCGGGGAGCTGTTTTTT
CDR3 protein: CASSPDGRRSGELFF

V gene: TRBV7-9
J gene: TRBJ1-4
clone size: NA
D gene: TRBD1
CDR3 DNA: TGTGCCAGCAGCGCCGGGACAGGGGATGAAAAACTGTTTTTT
CDR3 protein: CASSAGTGDEKLFF

V gene: TRBV19
J gene: TRBJ1-2
clone size: NA
D gene: NA
CDR3 DNA: TGTGCCAGTAGTATCGGTCTGGATGGCTACACCTTC
CDR3 protein: CASSIGLDGYTF

V gene: TRBV5-6
J gene: TRBJ2-3
clone size: NA
D gene: TRBD1
CDR3 DNA: TGTGCCAGCAGCTTGGCAGGACAGGGGGCAGATACGCAGTATTTT
CDR3 protein: CASSLAGQGADTQYF

V gene: TRBV10-2
J gene: TRBJ2-7
clone size: NA
D gene: NA
CDR3 DNA: TGCGCCAGCCTCAGGGGCCCCAGCTCCTACGAGCAGTACTTC
CDR3 protein: CASLRGPSSYEQYF

V gene: TRBV18
J gene: TRBJ2-6
clone size: NA
D gene: NA
CDR3 DNA: TGTGCCAGCTCACCACCTCAGGTTTTCTCTGGGGCCAACGTCCTGACTTTC
CDR3 protein: CASSPPQVFSGANVLTF

V gene: TRBV4-1
J gene: TRBJ2-1
clone size: NA
D gene: NA
CDR3 DNA: TGCGCCAGTACCCAGGGTGCTAACTCCTACAATGAGCAGTTCTTC
CDR3 protein: CASTQGANSYNEQFF

V gene: TRBV30
J gene: TRBJ1-6
clone size: NA
D gene: TRBD1
CDR3 DNA: TGTGCCTGGAGTAAAGGGACAGGGCAAGCATCACCCCTCCACTTT
CDR3 protein: CAWSKGTGQASPLHF

V gene: TRBV19
J gene: TRBJ1-5
clone size: few
D gene: NA
CDR3 DNA: TGTGCCAGTAGTATAGGTCAGATTAGCAATCAGCCCCAGCATTTT
CDR3 protein: CASSIGQISNQPQHF

V gene: TRBV5-5
J gene: TRBJ1-2
clone size: NA
D gene: NA
CDR3 DNA: TGTGCCAGCAGCTCCCTAAGGGGGGGGCTTGGCTACACCTTC
CDR3 protein: CASSSLRGGLGYTF

V gene: TRBV7-8
J gene: TRBJ1-2
clone size: NA
D gene: NA
CDR3 DNA: TGTGCCAGCAGCTCCTCCGCACTCGACAACTATGGCTACACCTTC
CDR3 protein: CASSSSALDNYGYTF

V gene: TRBV27
J gene: TRBJ1-2
clone size: NA
D gene: NA
CDR3 DNA: TGTGCCAGCAGTCCCTCCCGGACAGTGTATGGCTACACCTTC
CDR3 protein: CASSPSRTVYGYTF

V gene: TRBV28
J gene: TRBJ2-1
clone size: NA
D gene: NA
CDR3 DNA: TGTGCCAGCAGTCCCTCTATTGGACAGCGTAGTGAGCAGTTCTTC
CDR3 protein: CASSPSIGQRSEQFF